This TCR beta chain derives from a study of graft-versus-host responses after intestinal transplantation. The overall study: Among the recipients, transplants were multivisceral, liver-intestinal, or isolated intestinal. Uniformly, recipients were administered anti-thymocyte globulin induction with subsequent tacrolimus and steroids for about 3 years.

Processing of graft tissue released intraepithelial and lamina propria lymphocytes. CDR3 size: 13 residues. Germline loops: CDR1 SGHVS, CDR2 FQNEAQ. Trimming took off 3 bases at V and 6 bases at J, with 9 bases between the two ends. Details on this clone: Its specificity is not known.

This table comes from immunoSEQ multiplex PCR, and its TCRdb copy is limited to in-frame clones, with some not included. The sample lists about 4,500 clones; around three quarters were seen once. Points from the study as a whole: GvH clonotypes were identified within recipient marrow, with a subset emerging first in ileum or blood. Individuals carrying graft-donor T cell macrochimerism showed high graft-versus-host to host-versus-graft clonal ratios in allografts.

The material was ileum tissue, obtained around 340 days after intestinal transplantation. The genes are TRBV7-8 and TRBJ1-5; no definite D call. The receptor was isolated from a human patient who received an intestinal transplant, so some T cells may come from the graft donor. The CDR3 nucleotides read TGTGCCAGCAGCTTTGAGGGTGGTCAGCCCCAGCATTTT. This encodes CASSFEGGQPQHF.